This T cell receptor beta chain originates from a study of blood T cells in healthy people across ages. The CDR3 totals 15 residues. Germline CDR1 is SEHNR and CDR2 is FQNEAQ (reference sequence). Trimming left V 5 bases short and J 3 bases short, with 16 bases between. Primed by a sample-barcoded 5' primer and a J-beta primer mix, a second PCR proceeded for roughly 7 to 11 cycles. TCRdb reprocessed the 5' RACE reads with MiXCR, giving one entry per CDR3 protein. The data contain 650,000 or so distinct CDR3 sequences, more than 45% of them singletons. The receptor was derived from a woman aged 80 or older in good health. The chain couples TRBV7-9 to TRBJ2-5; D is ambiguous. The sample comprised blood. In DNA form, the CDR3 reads TGTGCCAGCAGCGAAAGGGCAGTGACCAAAGAGACCCAGTACTTC. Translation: CASSERAVTKETQYF.